This T cell receptor beta chain was recorded in a study of T cell changes during pregnancy in multiple sclerosis. Clones were sequenced by immunoSEQ multiplex PCR, and TCRdb holds only the in-frame ones, with some missing. The table shows under 65,000 clones, with approximately 93% occurring only once. CDR1 and CDR2 (germline): LGHNA, YNFKEQ. The CDR3 length is 14 residues. V was pared by 0 bases and J by 6 bases, with 11 bases between. The V call is TRBV4-2, the J call TRBJ1-1; D uncertain. Sequenced material: CD8+ T cells from peripheral blood mononuclear cells, taken in the second trimester of pregnancy. This receptor was obtained from a female donor with multiple sclerosis, enrolled in a pregnancy study. The DNA of the CDR3 is TGTGCCAGCAGCCAAGATTCGTTCGCGCCTGAAGCTTTCTTT. Translated: CASSQDSFAPEAFF.